The next 10 T cell receptor beta chains were all read from a single sample in a study of regulatory T cells in long-lasting Graves disease. To make TCR beta libraries, researchers used iRepertoire HTBI primers and Arm-PCR of CDR3 regions. TCRdb reprocessed the multiplex PCR reads with MiXCR, giving one entry per CDR3 protein. The sample gives under 450,000 distinct CDR3 sequences, roughly 16% of which show up once; about 19% is in the top ten. Time point here: newly diagnosed GD, antithyroid drugs for less than 3 months. PBMC-extracted RNA yielded the TCR library. This same sample was also part of a study on T cells in Graves' hyperthyroidism and ophthalmopathy.

Sequencing was performed on peripheral blood mononuclear cells (PBMCs), taken at new diagnosis, from a patient treated with antithyroid drugs. These receptors all stem from a woman between 18 and 29 years old with Graves disease.

This clonotype was detected only a few times. One junction end does not reproduce the germline sequence, and a read error may be involved. This rearrangement joins TRBV16 to TRBJ2-1; perhaps TRBD2 as D (6 bases). The length of the CDR3 is 12 residues. The germline CDR1 and CDR2 sequences are KGHSY and FQNENV. The CDR3 region is CASRYAGSSPLF. The CDR3 region has the DNA TGTGCCAGCCGATACGCGGGGTCCAGTCCCCTCTTC.

The chain is built from TRBV12-3 or TRBV12-4 and TRBJ1-1; TRBD1 agrees at 10 bases. J lost 5 bases, V lost 5 bases, and 23 bases had no gene match. The CDR3 runs 20 residues. CDR3 sequence: CASSPRQGATSGGAGTEAFF. For the CDR3, the DNA is TGTGCCAGCAGTCCCCGACAGGGGGCGACTAGCGGGGGTGCGGGGACTGAAGCTTTCTTT.

This clonotype was observed many times. This chain links TRBV6-1 with TRBJ1-2; 7 positions agree with TRBD1. With V trimmed by 11 bases and J by 1 base, 7 bases remained unmatched. Germline V CDR1 and CDR2: MNHNS, SASEGT. The CDR3 is 13 amino acids. The CDR3 DNA follows: TGTGCCTGTGGACAGGCTGATAACTATGGCTACACCTTC. This gives the protein CACGQADNYGYTF.

This clonotype was seen many times. The gene calls are TRBV11-2 and TRBJ2-4; possibly TRBD2 for D (6 bases). The CDR3 consists of 15 residues. Germline assignment: CDR1 SGHAT and CDR2 FQNNGV. Trimming cost V 5 bases and J 8 bases, with 19 bases left between them. The CDR3 here is CASSPRDVRRDIQYF. CDR3 bases: TGTGCCAGCAGCCCAAGGGACGTACGGAGGGACATTCAGTACTTC.

This clonotype was detected a few times. The chain uses TRBV5-1 and TRBJ2-1; 7 nucleotides match TRBD2. The CDR3 consists of 15 residues. In germline, CDR1 is SGHRS, CDR2 YFSETQ. V dropped 4 bases and J dropped 4; count of bases not matched to a gene: 8. This CDR3 is CASSPTAGVYNEQFF. For the CDR3, the DNA is TGCGCCAGCAGCCCGACGGCGGGGGTATACAATGAGCAGTTCTTC.

In this sample, this clonotype turned up many times. The chain has TRBV20-1 and TRBJ2-4; 8 bases are shared with TRBD1. The CDR3 consists of 13 residues. Germline trimming cut 8 bases from V and 0 bases from J; bases unmatched to any gene: 3. CDR1 is DFQATT and CDR2 is SNEGSKA in the germline V gene (reference sequence). The CDR3 nucleotides read TGCAGTTACAGGGGGGAAGCCAAAAACATTCAGTACTTC. The encoded protein is CSYRGEAKNIQYF.

The chain uses TRBV5-1 and TRBJ1-1, with D perhaps matching TRBD1 (5 bases). Trimming removed 2 bases at V and 1 base at J, with 15 bases between. Germline CDR1 and CDR2: SGHRS and YFSETQ. The CDR3 is made up of 16 amino acids. The CDR3 DNA reads TGCGCCAGCAGCTTACAAGACAGAGTGGGGAACACTGAAGCTTTCTTT. It codes for CASSLQDRVGNTEAFF. The full variable domain, its missing parts supplied by reference TRBV5-1 and TRBJ1-1, is KAGVTQTPRYLIKTRGQQVTLSCSPISGHRSVSWYQQTPGQGLQFLFEYFSETQRNKGNFPGRFSGRQFSNSRSEMNVSTLELGDSALYLCASSLQDRVGNTEAFFGQGTRLTVV.

V gene TRBV11-3 combines with J gene TRBJ2-1; D not resolved. The J call may be faulty, since TRBJ2-5 better matches the DNA end. Germline V gives CDR1 SGHNT, CDR2 YENEEA. CDR3 length equals 15 residues. CDR3 in DNA: TGTGCCAGCAGCTTAAGGAGACAAGTTCAAGAGACCCAGTACTTC. This gives the protein CASSLRRQVQETQYF.

V and J are TRBV19 and TRBJ2-7; the D gene is possibly TRBD2 (6 bases). The V gene's germline CDR1 is LNHDA and CDR2 SQIVND (reference sequence). V was trimmed by 5 bases and J by 0 bases, leaving 11 bases between them. This CDR3 comprises 14 residues. Here the CDR3 reads CASSGRTNSYEQYF. CDR3 DNA: TGTGCCAGTAGTGGACGGACTAACTCCTACGAGCAGTACTTC.

CDR3 protein: CASGTSGRGDTQYF. DNA of the CDR3: TGTGCCAGCGGTACTAGCGGGAGGGGTGATACGCAGTATTTT. The rearrangement links TRBV28 to TRBJ2-3; 13 bases match TRBD2. Trimming took 8 bases from V and 6 from J; bases not matched to a gene: 5. The germline gives CDR1 MDHEN, CDR2 SYDVKM. CDR3 size: 14 residues.